These 14 T cell receptor beta chains were sequenced from one sample in a study of shared clonotypes between healthy human individuals. Positively selected for CCR7, the CD45RO-negative cells used as naive CD8 cells excluded terminally differentiated effector memory CD45RA+ cells. The table came from immunoSEQ multiplex PCR; TCRdb's copy has only in-frame clones and leaves some out. Counted here are some 800,000 clones, approximately 92% occurring once; the ten biggest clones make up around 24%. Sequencing was performed on naive CD8+ T cells sorted from blood. The receptors derive from a man aged 25 to 45 in good health.

The chain has TRBV28 and TRBJ2-7, with TRBD2 matching 12 bases. The CDR3 has 16 amino acids. Germline-derived CDR1 and CDR2 are MDHEN and SYDVKM. Losses at the gene ends were 4 bases for V and 1 base for J; bases not matched to a gene: 5. The CDR3 loop is CASSYLLAGGSYEQYF. Written as DNA, the CDR3 is TGTGCCAGCAGTTACCTACTAGCGGGAGGTTCCTACGAGCAGTACTTC.

CDR3 region: CASSPTTDTQYF. As DNA, the CDR3 is TGTGCCAGCAGCCCCACCACAGATACGCAGTATTTT. This chain joins TRBV9 and TRBJ2-3; no reliable D call. The CDR3 spans 12 residues. Trimming pared 4 bases from V and 2 bases from J, leaving 5 bases between. Germline V gives CDR1 SGDLS, CDR2 YYNGEE.

The J gene is TRBJ2-3, the V gene TRBV10-1; D perhaps matches TRBD1 (5 bases). The CDR3 length is 13 residues. Per germline, CDR1 WNHNN and CDR2 SYGVQD (reference sequence). V was pared by 10 bases and J by 6 bases, with 17 bases between. CDR3 DNA sequence: TGCGCCACCTTGGACCCGACAGAGGATACGCAGTATTTT. It codes for CATLDPTEDTQYF.

The count of this clone is one. The J gene is TRBJ2-3, the V gene TRBV27; D gene unclear. Germline V gene sequence: CDR1 MNHEY, CDR2 SMNVEV (reference sequence). The CDR3 totals 13 residues. V dropped 4 bases and J dropped 4 bases, with 9 bases sitting between them. The CDR3 sequence: CASSSLSSDTQYF. The CDR3 region has the DNA TGTGCCAGCAGTTCCCTTTCATCAGATACGCAGTATTTT.

This chain connects TRBV19 to TRBJ2-7, with 7 bases lining up with TRBD2. CDR1 and CDR2 from the germline V gene are LNHDA and SQIVND (reference sequence). This CDR3 is built from 15 residues. The V and J ends lost 1 base and 3 bases, in that order; junction bases with no gene match: 6. This CDR3 reads CASSIGAGVGYEQYF. In DNA form, the CDR3 reads TGTGCCAGTAGTATAGGGGCGGGAGTAGGCTACGAGCAGTACTTC. The whole variable domain, remainder taken from reference TRBV19 and TRBJ2-7, is DGGITQSPKYLFRKEGQNVTLSCEQNLNHDAMYWYRQDPGQGLRLIYYSQIVNDFQKGDIAEGYSVSREKKESFPLTVTSAQKNPTAFYLCASSIGAGVGYEQYFGPGTRLTVT.

The chain carries TRBV29-1 and TRBJ2-1; 8 bases match TRBD2. The CDR3 consists of 14 residues. With 4 bases clipped from V and 6 bases from J, the junction kept 8 bases outside the gene matches. The germline CDR1 and CDR2 sequences are SQVTM and ANQGSEA. CDR3 nucleotide sequence: TGCAGCGTTGGGCGCGGGGGGAGGGCCAATGAGCAGTTCTTC. This encodes CSVGRGGRANEQFF.

Turning to this clone: Other DNA variants within this sample encode the same CDR3. The CDR3 protein is CASSLGESSYNEQFF. The CDR3 bases are TGTGCCAGCAGCTTGGGGGAGTCCTCCTACAATGAGCAGTTCTTC. The V gene is TRBV5-6, the J gene TRBJ2-1; D is perhaps TRBD2 (5 bases). Deletions cut 0 bases from V and 0 bases from J, with 7 bases between. Germline-derived CDR1 and CDR2 are SGHDT and YYEEEE. The CDR3 extends over 15 amino acids.

This chain uses TRBV6-5 with TRBJ2-7, with TRBD2 as a possible D gene (6 bases). V lost 2 bases to trimming and J lost 7 bases, with 15 bases between them. The germline V gene has CDR1 MNHEY and CDR2 SVGAGI. The CDR3 sequence is 14 residues long. DNA of the CDR3: TGTGCCAGCAGTTACAGGGACCTCGGGGGAGAGCAGTACTTC. Its translation: CASSYRDLGGEQYF.

This rearrangement joins TRBV11-2 to TRBJ1-2, with TRBD1 identical over 8 bases. This CDR3 spans 14 amino acids. V shed 4 bases, J shed 5 bases, and the junction held 6 bases outside the gene matches. Germline V gives CDR1 SGHAT, CDR2 FQNNGV. The CDR3 nucleotides read TGTGCCAGCAGCTCAGGGGGCCAACTTTATGGCTACACCTTC. It specifies CASSSGGQLYGYTF.

The chain carries TRBV14 and TRBJ1-2; 9 positions match TRBD1. The length of the CDR3 is 16 residues. CDR1 and CDR2 (germline): SGHDN, FVKESK. J was trimmed by 8 bases and V by 6 bases; bases with no gene match: 16. The CDR3 nucleotides are TGTGCCAGCAGTTACGGTTCGTACACACAGGGGGCCGGCTACACCTTC. This codes for CASSYGSYTQGAGYTF.

The V and J genes are TRBV10-3 and TRBJ2-3; 8 nucleotides align to TRBD1. The CDR3 sequence is 15 residues long. The trim removed 11 bases at V and 5 bases at J, leaving 15 bases unmatched. CDR1 is ENHRY and CDR2 is SYGVKD in the germline V gene. CDR3 amino acids: CASDAGGAGGDTQYF. The CDR3 DNA sequence: TGTGCCTCTGATGCAGGGGGCGCAGGCGGAGATACGCAGTATTTT.

The chain carries TRBV28 and TRBJ2-7; D is unresolved. CDR1 MDHEN and CDR2 SYDVKM come from the germline V gene. The CDR3 consists of 12 residues. The V end was cut by 3 bases, the J end by 3 bases, with 6 bases between. CDR3 DNA sequence: TGTGCCAGCAGTTTCGTGGTCTACGAGCAGTACTTC. This sequence encodes CASSFVVYEQYF.

CDR3 sequence reads: CASSYGTSGQKQYF. In DNA form, the CDR3 reads TGTGCCAGCAGTTACGGGACTAGCGGACAAAAGCAGTACTTC. V is TRBV27 and J is TRBJ2-7; the match to TRBD2 covers 11 bases. Germline CDR1 MNHEY, CDR2 SMNVEV (reference sequence). CDR3 length: 14 amino acids. The V gene end was trimmed by 4 bases and the J gene end by 8 bases; junction bases not matched to a gene: 7.

The genes are TRBV5-6 and TRBJ2-7; 7 bases agree with TRBD2. Losses at the gene ends were 4 bases for V and 7 bases for J; bases not matched to a gene: 17. Germline V gene data show CDR1 as SGHDT and CDR2 as YYEEEE. The length of the CDR3 is 16 residues. CDR3 sequence reads: CASSTNGDAGAGEQYF. In nucleotides, the CDR3 is TGTGCCAGCAGCACCAATGGAGACGCGGGAGCGGGGGAGCAGTACTTC. The full variable domain, completed using reference TRBV5-6 and TRBJ2-7, is DAGVTQSPTHLIKTRGQQVTLRCSPKSGHDTVSWYQQALGQGPQFIFQYYEEEERQRGNFPDRFSGHQFPNYSSELNVNALLLGDSALYLCASSTNGDAGAGEQYFGPGTRLTVT.